A few counts support the clone carrying this TCR gamma chain. Its cognate antigen is unknown. Given a much more abundant clone one base away, this may be a read error. TCRdb called clones anew from the multiplex PCR reads with CATT. The data contain 20,000 to 30,000 gamma-chain clones, around 2.9% of them seen just once; the ten biggest clones take up 33%. Germline CDR1 is VENAVY and CDR2 is YDSYNSRV. There are 14 residues in the CDR3. Vgamma9/Vdelta2+ and Vdelta2-negative gammadelta T cells were flow-sorted from PBMC for bulk sequencing. The sample is drawn from a study of γδ T cells in repeated Plasmodium falciparum infection. Study findings and constraints: Malian children's Vdelta2-negative repertoires appeared more expanded and less diverse than Australians'.

The sequencing sample was made of gamma-delta T cells from blood. This receptor was obtained from a pool of human donors (malaria-infected and uninfected, not separated). This chain joins TRGV8 and TRGJ1 or TRGJ2. The J gene is not listed in TCRdb, so it was assigned here from a DNA match to germline. The CDR3 DNA sequence: TGTACCACCTGGGAAAACACGGGGTATTATAAGAAACTCTTT. Translation gives CTTWENTGYYKKLF.